Below are 5 T cell receptor beta chains sequenced from a single sample in a study of T cell changes during pregnancy in multiple sclerosis. Measured with immunoSEQ multiplex PCR; TCRdb has only the in-frame clones, and not every one. The sample shows 50,000 to 65,000 clones, roughly nine tenths of them seen only once. The sequences come from CD4+ T cells from peripheral blood mononuclear cells, collected in the first trimester of pregnancy. The receptors stem from a female donor with multiple sclerosis, enrolled in a pregnancy study.

The CDR3 spells CASSIRGSGSYNEQFF. The CDR3 coding sequence is TGTGCCAGTAGTATTAGGGGCTCTGGGTCCTACAATGAGCAGTTCTTC. The V call is TRBV19, the J call TRBJ2-1; D is perhaps TRBD1 (5 bases). Trimming pared 3 bases from V and 1 base from J, leaving 13 bases between. The CDR3 loop spans 16 amino acids. Germline V gene lookup returns CDR1 LNHDA and CDR2 SQIVND (reference sequence). The complete variable domain, with remaining parts taken from reference TRBV19 and TRBJ2-1, reads DGGITQSPKYLFRKEGQNVTLSCEQNLNHDAMYWYRQDPGQGLRLIYYSQIVNDFQKGDIAEGYSVSREKKESFPLTVTSAQKNPTAFYLCASSIRGSGSYNEQFFGPGTRLTVL.

The V and J genes are TRBV10-3 and TRBJ1-2; 9 nucleotides match TRBD1. V lost 10 bases to trimming and J lost 7 bases; unmatched junction nucleotides: 7. The CDR3 has 12 amino acids. Per germline, CDR1 ENHRY and CDR2 SYGVKD. The CDR3 coding sequence is TGTGCCACACAGGGGGCGAGCCTTGGCTACACCTTC. This gives the protein CATQGASLGYTF.

J is TRBJ1-5 and V is TRBV2, with 8 bases identical to TRBD1. Germline lookup yields CDR1 SNHLY and CDR2 FYNNEI. Germline trimming cut 6 bases from V and 0 bases from J; bases unmatched to any gene: 4. The CDR3 runs to 15 residues. CDR3 sequence: CASSWTGTSNQPQHF. The CDR3 coding sequence is TGTGCCAGCAGCTGGACAGGGACTAGCAATCAGCCCCAGCATTTT.

The chain carries TRBV4-2 and TRBJ2-1; no definite D call. CDR3 length: 17 residues. Germline CDR1 LGHNA, CDR2 YNFKEQ. V shed 0 bases and J shed 0 bases, with 12 bases lying between them. The CDR3 reads CASSQDLTQISYNEQFF. The CDR3 DNA sequence: TGTGCCAGCAGCCAAGATCTTACGCAGATCTCCTACAATGAGCAGTTCTTC.

This chain uses TRBV30 with TRBJ1-2, with a weak D call TRBD1 (5 bases). Germline assignment: CDR1 GTSNPN and CDR2 SVGIG (reference sequence). Trimming left V 2 bases short and J 8 bases short, with 15 bases between. There are 13 residues in the CDR3. CDR3: CAWSHSPGQGYTF. Written as DNA, the CDR3 is TGTGCCTGGAGTCACTCCCCAGGGCAAGGCTACACCTTC.